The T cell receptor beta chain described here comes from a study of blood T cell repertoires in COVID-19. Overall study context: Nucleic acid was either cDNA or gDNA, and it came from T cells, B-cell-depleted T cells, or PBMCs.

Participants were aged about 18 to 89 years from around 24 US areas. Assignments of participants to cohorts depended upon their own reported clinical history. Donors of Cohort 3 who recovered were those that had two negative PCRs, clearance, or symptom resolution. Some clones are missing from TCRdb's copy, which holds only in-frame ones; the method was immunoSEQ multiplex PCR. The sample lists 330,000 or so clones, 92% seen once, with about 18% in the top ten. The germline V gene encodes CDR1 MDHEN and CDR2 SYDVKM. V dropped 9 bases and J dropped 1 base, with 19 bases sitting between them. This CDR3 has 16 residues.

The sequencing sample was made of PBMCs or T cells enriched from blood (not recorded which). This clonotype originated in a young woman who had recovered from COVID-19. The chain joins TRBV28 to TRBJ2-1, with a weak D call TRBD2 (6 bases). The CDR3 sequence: CASSANLLASYNEQFF. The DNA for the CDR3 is TGTGCCAGTTCAGCGAACCTACTAGCTTCCTACAATGAGCAGTTCTTC. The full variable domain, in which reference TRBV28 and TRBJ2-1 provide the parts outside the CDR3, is DVKVTQSSRYLVKRTGEKVFLECVQDMDHENMFWYRQDPGLGLRLIYFSYDVKMKEKGDIPEGYSVSREKKERFSLILESASTNQTSMYLCASSANLLASYNEQFFGPGTRLTVL.